Presented here are 20 T cell receptor beta chains from one specimen sequenced in a study of shared clonotypes between healthy human individuals. Assay: immunoSEQ multiplex PCR; the TCRdb copy retains only in-frame clones and omits some. The table has around 700,000 clones, 60% to 75% seen once. Material: memory CD4+ T cells sorted from blood. Subset noted: CD45RA-negative fraction. The source of these receptors is a woman in her thirties in good health.

A note on this clone: A read error may be the cause here, since a much bigger clone is one base away. This specimen includes other DNA sequences encoding the same CDR3. The chain has TRBV5-1 and TRBJ1-5, with TRBD1 identical over 7 bases. V lost 0 bases and J lost 7; bases outside the gene matches: 4. Germline lookup yields CDR1 SGHRS and CDR2 YFSETQ. The length of the CDR3 is 14 residues. The CDR3 here is CASSLEGGGQPQHF. The CDR3 nucleotides read TGCGCCAGCAGCTTGGAAGGGGGCGGGCAGCCCCAGCATTTT.

The chain is built from TRBV7-2 and TRBJ2-1; TRBD2 matches 10 bases. The V segment lost 5 bases and the J segment 4 bases; nucleotides outside the gene matches: 5. Germline loops: CDR1 SGHTA, CDR2 FQGNSA. The CDR3 sequence is 15 residues long. CDR3 DNA sequence: TGTGCCAGCAGCAAGACTAGCGGGCAATACAATGAGCAGTTCTTC. It specifies CASSKTSGQYNEQFF.

The rearrangement uses TRBV16 and TRBJ2-1; TRBD1 aligns across 7 bases. The CDR3 length is 15 residues. Germline V gene sequence: CDR1 KGHSY, CDR2 FQNENV. With V trimmed by 2 bases and J by 3 bases, 4 bases remained unmatched. Here the CDR3 DNA reads TGTGCCAGCAGCCAACTCGGGACAGACTACAATGAGCAGTTCTTC. Amino acids: CASSQLGTDYNEQFF.

The chain joins TRBV5-4 to TRBJ2-3, with TRBD2 identical over 7 bases. V dropped 0 bases and J dropped 2; count of bases not matched to a gene: 3. The CDR3 contains 15 residues. Germline loops: CDR1 SGHNT, CDR2 YYREEE (reference sequence). The CDR3 sequence is CASSLAAGDTDTQYF. DNA for the CDR3: TGTGCCAGCAGCTTGGCGGCGGGAGACACAGATACGCAGTATTTT.

The chain links TRBV5-1 to TRBJ2-3; 12 nucleotides agree with TRBD2. Germline V CDR1 and CDR2: SGHRS, YFSETQ. V shed 0 bases and J 3 bases; nucleotides not matched to a gene: 5. This CDR3 has 17 residues. The CDR3 DNA reads as TGCGCCAGCAGCTTGGATCTAGCGGGAGGGCCGACAGATACGCAGTATTTT. Protein sequence: CASSLDLAGGPTDTQYF.

The chain combines TRBV5-6 with TRBJ2-2; D is tentatively TRBD1 or TRBD2 (5 bases each). Germline V gives CDR1 SGHDT, CDR2 YYEEEE. The CDR3 runs 17 residues. V lost 7 bases and J 2 bases, leaving 21 bases between the germline ends. The CDR3 loop is CASQLEGPHPNTGELFF. DNA for the CDR3: TGTGCCAGCCAGCTTGAGGGACCCCATCCCAACACCGGGGAGCTGTTTTTT.

In the case of this clone: A far larger clone is one base from this, pointing to a likely read error. The CDR3 reads CTSRRTGDFQPQHF. CDR3 nucleotides: TGTACCAGCAGAAGGACAGGGGATTTTCAGCCCCAGCATTTT. J is TRBJ1-5 and V is TRBV6-5; TRBD1 matches 9 bases. This CDR3 region has 14 residues. From germline, CDR1 is MNHEY and CDR2 SVGAGI.

The chain has TRBV27 and TRBJ2-1; the D gene is possibly TRBD1 (5 bases). V was cut by 7 bases and J by 6 bases, with 19 bases left in between. CDR3 length equals 15 residues. Per germline, CDR1 MNHEY and CDR2 SMNVEV (reference sequence). DNA for the CDR3: TGTGCCAGCAAATCGCAGGGATTTGGGGCCAATGAGCAGTTCTTC. Its protein product is CASKSQGFGANEQFF.

This rearrangement joins TRBV10-1 to TRBJ2-7; TRBD2 agrees at 9 bases. Germline trimming cut 2 bases from V and 7 bases from J; bases unmatched to any gene: 9. The CDR3 is 15 amino acids. Germline-derived CDR1 and CDR2 are WNHNN and SYGVQD (reference sequence). The CDR3 region has the DNA TGCGCCAGCAGTGAGGAGATAGCGGGAGTGGATGAGCAGTACTTC. The encoded protein is CASSEEIAGVDEQYF.

The chain uses TRBV5-8 and TRBJ1-1, with unresolved D. The CDR3 has 15 residues. Trimming pared 4 bases from V and 7 bases from J, leaving 20 bases between. The germline V gene encodes CDR1 SGHTS and CDR2 YDEGEE. The CDR3 here is CASSLDLLDSNEAFF. The CDR3 DNA sequence: TGTGCCAGCAGCCTGGACTTGCTGGATAGCAATGAAGCTTTCTTT.

With regard to this clone: Additional DNA sequences in this sample encode the identical CDR3. The chain has TRBV5-1 and TRBJ1-5, with unresolved D. Trimming removed 0 bases at V and 7 bases at J, with 8 bases between. Germline CDR1 is SGHRS and CDR2 is YFSETQ. The CDR3 consists of 13 residues. CDR3: CASSLALNQPQHF. CDR3 nucleotide sequence: TGCGCCAGCAGCTTGGCCTTAAACCAGCCCCAGCATTTT.

This clone was seen once. The rearrangement uses TRBV19 and TRBJ2-5; 11 bases align to TRBD2. From germline, CDR1 is LNHDA and CDR2 SQIVND (reference sequence). V shed 7 bases and J 4 bases; nucleotides not matched to a gene: 14. This CDR3 comprises 17 residues. CDR3 amino acids: CASKGVGFGLAGETQYF. DNA of the CDR3: TGTGCCAGTAAGGGAGTCGGTTTCGGACTAGCGGGAGAGACCCAGTACTTC.

The sample holds a few counts of this clone. The CDR3 DNA reads TGTGCCAGCAGCGGGACTAGCGGCACAGATACGCAGTATTTT. Its translation: CASSGTSGTDTQYF. This chain links TRBV7-2 with TRBJ2-3, with TRBD2 matching over 10 bases. Germline loops: CDR1 SGHTA, CDR2 FQGNSA. The CDR3 is 14 residues long. V lost 5 bases, J lost 1 base, and 0 bases stayed unmatched.

V and J are TRBV15 and TRBJ2-1; 9 nucleotides line up with TRBD2. The CDR3 runs to 15 residues. V lost 1 base to trimming and J lost 2 bases; unmatched junction nucleotides: 0. From germline, CDR1 is LNHNV and CDR2 YYDKDF (reference sequence). The CDR3 region is CATSRVAGAYNEQFF. The CDR3 DNA sequence: TGTGCCACCAGCAGAGTAGCGGGAGCCTACAATGAGCAGTTCTTC.

The gene calls are TRBV6-5 and TRBJ1-1; D remains ambiguous. With 6 bases removed from V and 4 bases from J, the gap between germline ends came to 6 bases. The CDR3 has 11 residues. Germline V gene lookup returns CDR1 MNHEY and CDR2 SVGAGI. This chain's CDR3 is CASSPGTEAFF. The CDR3 DNA sequence: TGTGCCAGCAGCCCCGGCACTGAAGCTTTCTTT.

The genes are TRBV20-1 and TRBJ2-5; the match to TRBD2 covers 7 bases. This CDR3 is 11 amino acids long. V lost 5 bases, J lost 4 bases, and 1 base stayed unmatched. The germline V gene encodes CDR1 DFQATT and CDR2 SNEGSKA (reference sequence). CDR3 in amino acids: CSAGEGETQYF. The CDR3 coding sequence is TGCAGTGCTGGGGAGGGAGAGACCCAGTACTTC.

This clone was seen once. The gene calls are TRBV13 and TRBJ2-5; 7 positions agree with TRBD1. Trimming removed 1 base from V and 6 bases from J; junction bases left unmatched: 5. This CDR3 comprises 14 residues. Germline-derived CDR1 and CDR2 are PRHDT and FYEKMQ (reference sequence). The CDR3 DNA follows: TGTGCCAGCAGCTTAGCGGGGACAGCCAAGACCCAGTACTTC. Translating gives CASSLAGTAKTQYF.

The genes are TRBV19 and TRBJ2-5; D is perhaps TRBD2 (6 bases). Germline V gives CDR1 LNHDA, CDR2 SQIVND (reference sequence). Trimming removed 6 bases from V and 4 bases from J, with 9 bases in between. The CDR3 runs to 12 residues. The CDR3 nucleotides are TGTGCCAGTAGGGGCGGGGCAGAGACCCAGTACTTC. This encodes CASRGGAETQYF.

The chain has TRBV5-1 and TRBJ2-1; no firm D call. The germline V and J ends were trimmed by 3 bases and 4 bases, with 8 bases remaining between them. The CDR3 length is 13 residues. Germline assignment: CDR1 SGHRS and CDR2 YFSETQ. The CDR3 here is CASSWQDYNEQFF. DNA of the CDR3: TGCGCCAGCAGCTGGCAGGATTACAATGAGCAGTTCTTC.

This sequence joins TRBV2 and TRBJ1-4; D is uncertain. V lost 6 bases, J lost 8 bases, and 19 bases lay in between. The CDR3 has 15 residues. Germline V gene lookup returns CDR1 SNHLY and CDR2 FYNNEI. CDR3 DNA sequence: TGTGCCAGCAGAAAGGTGCGAGGGAGGCAGGAAAAACTGTTTTTT. Amino acids: CASRKVRGRQEKLFF.